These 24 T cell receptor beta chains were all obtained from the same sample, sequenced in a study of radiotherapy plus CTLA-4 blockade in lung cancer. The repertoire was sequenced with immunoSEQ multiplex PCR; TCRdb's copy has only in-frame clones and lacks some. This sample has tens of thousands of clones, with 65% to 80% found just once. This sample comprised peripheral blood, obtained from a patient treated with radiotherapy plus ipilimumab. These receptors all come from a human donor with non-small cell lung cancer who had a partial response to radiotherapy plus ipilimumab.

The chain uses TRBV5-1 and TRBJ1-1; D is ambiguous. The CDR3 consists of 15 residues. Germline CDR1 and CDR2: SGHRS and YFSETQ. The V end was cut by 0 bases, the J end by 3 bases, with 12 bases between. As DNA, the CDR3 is TGCGCCAGCAGCTTGGAGTCGGGGATGGACACTGAAGCTTTCTTT. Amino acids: CASSLESGMDTEAFF.

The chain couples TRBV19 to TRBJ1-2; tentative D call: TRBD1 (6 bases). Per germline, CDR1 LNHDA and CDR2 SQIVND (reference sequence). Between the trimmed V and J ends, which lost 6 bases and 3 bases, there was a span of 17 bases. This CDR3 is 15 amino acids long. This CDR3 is CASRRQVSGDYGYTF. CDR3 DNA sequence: TGTGCCAGTAGGCGACAGGTCTCAGGTGACTATGGCTACACCTTC.

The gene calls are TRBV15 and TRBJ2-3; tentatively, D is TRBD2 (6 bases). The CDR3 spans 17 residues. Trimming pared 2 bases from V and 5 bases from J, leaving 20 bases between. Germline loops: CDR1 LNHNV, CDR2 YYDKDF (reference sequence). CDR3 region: CATSRNNLDWGGDTQYF. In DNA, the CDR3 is TGTGCCACCAGCAGAAACAACCTAGATTGGGGAGGAGATACGCAGTATTTT.

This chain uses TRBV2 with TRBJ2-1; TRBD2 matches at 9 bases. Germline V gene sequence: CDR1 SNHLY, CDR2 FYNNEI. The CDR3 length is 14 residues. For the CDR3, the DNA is TGTGCAGTCAGGCGGGGGGGGATCTACAATGAGCAGTTCTTC. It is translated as CAVRRGGIYNEQFF.

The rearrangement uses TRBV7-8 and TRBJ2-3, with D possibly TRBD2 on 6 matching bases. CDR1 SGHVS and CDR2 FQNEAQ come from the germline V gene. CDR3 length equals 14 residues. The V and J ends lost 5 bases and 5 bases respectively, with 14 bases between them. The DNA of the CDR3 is TGTGCCAGCAGCCTTGGACTGGGAGGAGATACGCAGTATTTT. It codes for CASSLGLGGDTQYF. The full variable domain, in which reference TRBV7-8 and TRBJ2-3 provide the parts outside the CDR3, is GAGVSQSPRYKVAKRGQDVALRCDPISGHVSLFWYQQALGQGPEFLTYFQNEAQLDKSGLPSDRFFAERPEGSVSTLKIQRTQQEDSAVYLCASSLGLGGDTQYFGPGTRLTVL.

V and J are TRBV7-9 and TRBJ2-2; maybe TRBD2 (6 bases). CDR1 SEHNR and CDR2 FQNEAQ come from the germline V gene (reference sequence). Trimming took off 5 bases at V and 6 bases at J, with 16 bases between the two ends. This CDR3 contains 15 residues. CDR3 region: CASSPNARDSGELFF. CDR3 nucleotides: TGTGCCAGCAGCCCTAACGCCAGGGACTCCGGGGAGCTGTTTTTT.

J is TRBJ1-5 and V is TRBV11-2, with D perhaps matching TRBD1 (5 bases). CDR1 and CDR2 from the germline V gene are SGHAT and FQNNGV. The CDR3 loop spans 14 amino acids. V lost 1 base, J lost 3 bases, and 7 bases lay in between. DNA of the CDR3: TGTGCCAGCAGCTTAGGACAGTTCAATCAGCCCCAGCATTTT. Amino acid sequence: CASSLGQFNQPQHF.

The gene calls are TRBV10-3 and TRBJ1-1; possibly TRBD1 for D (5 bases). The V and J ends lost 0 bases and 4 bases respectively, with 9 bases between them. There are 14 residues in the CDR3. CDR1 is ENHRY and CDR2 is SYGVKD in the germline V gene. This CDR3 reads CAISESATVTEAFF. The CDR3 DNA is TGTGCCATCAGTGAGTCTGCGACAGTCACTGAAGCTTTCTTT.

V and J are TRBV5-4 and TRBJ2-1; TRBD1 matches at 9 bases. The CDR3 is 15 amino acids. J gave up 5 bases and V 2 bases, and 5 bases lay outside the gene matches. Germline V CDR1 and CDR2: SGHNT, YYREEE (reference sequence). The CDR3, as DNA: TGTGCCAGCAGCTTAGGGACAGGGTCACACAATGAGCAGTTCTTC. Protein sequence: CASSLGTGSHNEQFF.

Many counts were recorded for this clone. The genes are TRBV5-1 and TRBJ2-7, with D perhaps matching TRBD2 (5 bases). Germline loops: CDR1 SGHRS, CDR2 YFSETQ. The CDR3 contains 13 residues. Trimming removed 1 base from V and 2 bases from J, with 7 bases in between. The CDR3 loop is CASSLTGTYEQYF. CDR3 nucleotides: TGCGCCAGCAGCTTGACGGGGACCTACGAGCAGTACTTC. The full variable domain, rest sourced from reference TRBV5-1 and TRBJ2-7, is KAGVTQTPRYLIKTRGQQVTLSCSPISGHRSVSWYQQTPGQGLQFLFEYFSETQRNKGNFPGRFSGRQFSNSRSEMNVSTLELGDSALYLCASSLTGTYEQYFGPGTRLTVT.

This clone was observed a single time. CDR3 sequence (DNA): TGTGCCAGCAGTGAGTCAGGGGGCACACCCCTCCACTTT. This sequence encodes CASSESGGTPLHF. The chain recombines TRBV6-4 with TRBJ1-6, with 8 positions matching TRBD1. CDR1 is MRHNA, CDR2 SNTAGT, per germline. The CDR3 loop spans 13 amino acids. V lost 3 bases to trimming and J lost 11 bases; unmatched junction nucleotides: 3.

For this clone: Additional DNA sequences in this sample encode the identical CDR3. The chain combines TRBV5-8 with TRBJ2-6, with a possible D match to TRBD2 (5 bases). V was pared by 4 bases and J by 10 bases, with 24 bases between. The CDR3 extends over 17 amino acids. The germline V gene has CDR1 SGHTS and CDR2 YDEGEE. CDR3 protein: CASSGTKQRTHPNVLTF. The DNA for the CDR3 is TGTGCCAGCAGCGGAACCAAGCAGCGGACTCATCCAAACGTCCTGACTTTC. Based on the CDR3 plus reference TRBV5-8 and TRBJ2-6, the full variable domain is EAGVTQSPTHLIKTRGQQATLRCSPISGHTSVYWYQQALGLGLQFLLWYDEGEERNRGNFPPRFSGRQFPNYSSELNVNALELEDSALYLCASSGTKQRTHPNVLTFGAGSRLTVL.

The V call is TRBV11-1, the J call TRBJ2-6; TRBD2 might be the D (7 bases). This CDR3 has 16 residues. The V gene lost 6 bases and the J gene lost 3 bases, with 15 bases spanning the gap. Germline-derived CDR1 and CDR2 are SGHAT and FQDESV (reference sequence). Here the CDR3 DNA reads TGTGCCAGCAGACCAACAGGGACTAATGGGGCCAACGTCCTGACTTTC. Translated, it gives CASRPTGTNGANVLTF. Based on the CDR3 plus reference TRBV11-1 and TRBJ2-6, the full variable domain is EAEVAQSPRYKITEKSQAVAFWCDPISGHATLYWYRQILGQGPELLVQFQDESVVDDSQLPKDRFSAERLKGVDSTLKIQPAELGDSAMYLCASRPTGTNGANVLTFGAGSRLTVL.

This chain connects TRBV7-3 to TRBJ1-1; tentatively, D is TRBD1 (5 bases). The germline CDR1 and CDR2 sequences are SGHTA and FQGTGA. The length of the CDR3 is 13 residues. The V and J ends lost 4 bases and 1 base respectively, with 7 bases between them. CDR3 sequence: CASSSGANTEAFF. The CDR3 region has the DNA TGTGCCAGCAGCTCTGGGGCGAACACTGAAGCTTTCTTT.

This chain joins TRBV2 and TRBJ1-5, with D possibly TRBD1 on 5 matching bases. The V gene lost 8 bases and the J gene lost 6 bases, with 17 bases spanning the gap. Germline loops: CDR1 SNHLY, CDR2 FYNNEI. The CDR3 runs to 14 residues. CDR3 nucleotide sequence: TGTGCCAGCGGGGGGTGGGGTGGGAGTCAGCCCCAGCATTTT. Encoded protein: CASGGWGGSQPQHF.

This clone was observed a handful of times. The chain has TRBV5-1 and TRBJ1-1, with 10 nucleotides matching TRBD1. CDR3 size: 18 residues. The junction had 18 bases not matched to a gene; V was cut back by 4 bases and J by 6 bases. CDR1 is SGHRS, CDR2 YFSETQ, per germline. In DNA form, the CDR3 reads TGCGCCAGCAGCCAAAAACCGGGACAGGGGCCCCAGCAATCTGAAGCTTTCTTT. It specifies CASSQKPGQGPQQSEAFF.

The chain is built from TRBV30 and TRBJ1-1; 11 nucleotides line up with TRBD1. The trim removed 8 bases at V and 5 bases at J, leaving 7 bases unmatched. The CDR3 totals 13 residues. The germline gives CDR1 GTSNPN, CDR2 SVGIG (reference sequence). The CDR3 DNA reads TGTGCCCAAACAGGGACAGGGGGAACTGAAGCTTTCTTT. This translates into CAQTGTGGTEAFF.

CDR3 loop: CASSPLRNTGELFF. Written as DNA, the CDR3 is TGTGCCAGTAGTCCCCTCCGTAACACCGGGGAGCTGTTTTTT. The chain employs TRBV19 and TRBJ2-2; no clear D. This CDR3 spans 14 amino acids. CDR1 is LNHDA and CDR2 is SQIVND in the germline V gene (reference sequence). V was pared by 5 bases and J by 2 bases, with 9 bases between.

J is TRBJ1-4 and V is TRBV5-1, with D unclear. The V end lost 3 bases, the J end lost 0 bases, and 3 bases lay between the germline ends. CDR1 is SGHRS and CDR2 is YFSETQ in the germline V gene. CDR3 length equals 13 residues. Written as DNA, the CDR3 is TGCGCCAGCAGCTCCGCAACTAATGAAAAACTGTTTTTT. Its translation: CASSSATNEKLFF.

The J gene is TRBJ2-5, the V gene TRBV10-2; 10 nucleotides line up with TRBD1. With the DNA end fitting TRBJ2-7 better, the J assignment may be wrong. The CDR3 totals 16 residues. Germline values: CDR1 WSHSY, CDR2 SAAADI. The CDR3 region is CASSEGGGTGAYEQYF. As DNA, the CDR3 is TGCGCCAGCAGTGAGGGAGGAGGGACAGGGGCCTACGAGCAGTACTTC.

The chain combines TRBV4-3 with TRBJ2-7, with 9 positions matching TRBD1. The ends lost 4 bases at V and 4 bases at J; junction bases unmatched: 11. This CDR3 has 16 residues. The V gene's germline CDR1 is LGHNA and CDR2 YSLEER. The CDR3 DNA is TGCGCCAGCAGCCTTAGAACCGGGACAGGGATTTACGAGCAGTACTTC. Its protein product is CASSLRTGTGIYEQYF.

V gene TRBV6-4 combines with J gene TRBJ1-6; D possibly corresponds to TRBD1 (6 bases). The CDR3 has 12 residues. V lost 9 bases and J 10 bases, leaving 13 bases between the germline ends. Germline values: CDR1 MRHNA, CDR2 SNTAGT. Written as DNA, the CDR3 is TGTGCCAGTCCTACAGGGAAATCACCCCTCCACTTT. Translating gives CASPTGKSPLHF.

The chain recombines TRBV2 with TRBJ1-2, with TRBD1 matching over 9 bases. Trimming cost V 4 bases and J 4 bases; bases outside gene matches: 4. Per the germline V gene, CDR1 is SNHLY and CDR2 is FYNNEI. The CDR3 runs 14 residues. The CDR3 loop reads CASSADRGAYGYTF. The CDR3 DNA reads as TGTGCCAGCAGTGCGGACAGGGGTGCCTATGGCTACACCTTC. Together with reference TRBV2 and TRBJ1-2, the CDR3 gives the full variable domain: EPEVTQTPSHQVTQMGQEVILRCVPISNHLYFYWYRQILGQKVEFLVSFYNNEISEKSEIFDDQFSVERPDGSNFTLKIRSTKLEDSAMYFCASSADRGAYGYTFGSGTRLTVV.

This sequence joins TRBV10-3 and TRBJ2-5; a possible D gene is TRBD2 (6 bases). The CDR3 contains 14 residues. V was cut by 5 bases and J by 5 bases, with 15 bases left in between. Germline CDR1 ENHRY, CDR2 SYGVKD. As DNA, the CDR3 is TGTGCCATCAGTTCCGGGGGACCCCCGGAGACCCAGTACTTC. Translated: CAISSGGPPETQYF.